This T cell receptor beta chain was captured in a study of blood T cell repertoires in COVID-19. As for the study in general: Collection of acute and convalescent COVID-19 samples took place in the United States, Italy and Spain.

Measured with immunoSEQ multiplex PCR; TCRdb has only the in-frame clones, and not every one. This table has under 300,000 clones, roughly 86% appearing once. Deletions cut 0 bases from V and 2 bases from J, with 12 bases between. This CDR3 is built from 15 residues. From germline, CDR1 is SGHRS and CDR2 YFSETQ. The sample consisted of PBMCs or T cells enriched from blood (not recorded which). This receptor was identified in a woman in her forties or fifties who had recovered from COVID-19. The rearrangement uses TRBV5-1 and TRBJ2-7, with D perhaps matching TRBD1 (6 bases). CDR3 nucleotide sequence: TGCGCCAGCAGCTTGGGCCAGGGGTTTACCTACGAGCAGTACTTC. It is translated as CASSLGQGFTYEQYF.